One T cell receptor (beta chain) is described in this entry. The data derive from a study of shared clonotypes between healthy human individuals. The naive CD8 population came from CD45RO-negative cells selected for CCR7, without terminally differentiated effector memory CD45RA+ cells. The V and J ends lost 5 bases and 0 bases respectively, with 16 bases between them. Germline V lookup: CDR1 SEHNR, CDR2 FQNEAQ (reference sequence). The CDR3 runs 16 residues. Sequenced by immunoSEQ multiplex PCR; TCRdb stores in-frame clones only, minus some. The sample consists of around 2,100,000 clones, approximately 95% of them appearing once.

Specimen: naive CD8+ T cells sorted from blood. This TCR was sampled from a young man in good health. V is TRBV7-9 and J is TRBJ2-5; D possibly corresponds to TRBD1 (5 bases). The CDR3 sequence is CASSKKDNPYQETQYF. The CDR3, as DNA: TGTGCCAGCAGCAAGAAGGACAACCCGTACCAAGAGACCCAGTACTTC. Based on the CDR3 plus reference TRBV7-9 and TRBJ2-5, the full variable domain is DTGVSQNPRHKITKRGQNVTFRCDPISEHNRLYWYRQTLGQGPEFLTYFQNEAQLEKSRLLSDRFSAERPKGSFSTLEIQRTEQGDSAMYLCASSKKDNPYQETQYFGPGTRLLVL.